The 20 T cell receptor beta chains in this list originate from one sample, sequenced in a study of shared clonotypes between healthy human individuals. Assay used: immunoSEQ multiplex PCR; TCRdb lists only in-frame clones, some missing. Of approximately 1,500,000 clones in the sample, roughly 96% are singletons; the top ten hold approximately 1.1%. Material: naive CD4+ T cells sorted from blood. Stated subset: CD45RA+ positively selected. These TCRs come from a young man in good health.

This clone was seen once. V usage is TRBV25-1 and J usage is TRBJ2-7; D unresolved. This CDR3 comprises 12 residues. The V gene lost 3 bases and the J gene lost 7 bases, with 10 bases spanning the gap. Germline V CDR1 and CDR2: MGHDK, SYGVNS. CDR3 amino acids: CASSEARREQYF. CDR3 nucleotides: TGTGCCAGCAGTGAGGCCCGTAGGGAGCAGTACTTC.

This clone has just a few counts. Additional DNA sequences in this sample encode the identical CDR3. V gene TRBV28 combines with J gene TRBJ2-7, with TRBD1 matching 9 bases. The CDR3 contains 14 residues. After removal of 2 bases from V and 4 bases from J, the junction contained 3 bases not matched to a gene. Germline V gives CDR1 MDHEN, CDR2 SYDVKM. Here the CDR3 DNA reads TGTGCCAGCAGTTTAGTAGGACAGGGGTACGAGCAGTACTTC. Translation: CASSLVGQGYEQYF.

The V gene is TRBV7-7, the J gene TRBJ2-3, with 7 bases lining up with TRBD2. Germline CDR1 and CDR2: SSHAT and FNYEAQ (reference sequence). J gave up 6 bases and V 1 base, and 4 bases lay outside the gene matches. CDR3 length equals 14 residues. The CDR3 loop is CASSLGAGADTQYF. The CDR3 DNA sequence: TGTGCCAGCAGCTTAGGTGCGGGAGCTGATACGCAGTATTTT.

The chain couples TRBV7-2 to TRBJ2-3, with TRBD1 identical over 9 bases. The CDR3 sequence is 16 residues long. With V trimmed by 5 bases and J by 1 base, 7 bases remained unmatched. The V gene's germline CDR1 is SGHTA and CDR2 FQGNSA. CDR3 region: CASSPPRTGGTDTQYF. As DNA, the CDR3 is TGTGCCAGCAGCCCCCCCCGGACAGGGGGCACAGATACGCAGTATTTT. The full variable domain, rest sourced from reference TRBV7-2 and TRBJ2-3, is GAGVSQSPSNKVTEKGKDVELRCDPISGHTALYWYRQSLGQGLEFLIYFQGNSAPDKSGLPSDRFSAERTGGSVSTLTIQRTQQEDSAVYLCASSPPRTGGTDTQYFGPGTRLTVL.

CDR3 nucleotide sequence: TGCGCCAGCAGCCAAGCAGGGGGGATAACCGGGGAGCTGTTTTTT. The encoded protein is CASSQAGGITGELFF. The genes are TRBV4-1 and TRBJ2-2; perhaps TRBD1 as D (7 bases). Germline loops: CDR1 MGHRA, CDR2 YSYEKL. V lost 1 base, J lost 5 bases, and 11 bases lay in between. This CDR3 contains 15 residues.

The chain uses TRBV5-5 and TRBJ2-3; 9 positions match TRBD2. The length of the CDR3 is 14 residues. Germline assignment: CDR1 SGHKS and CDR2 YYEKEE (reference sequence). J lost 3 bases, V lost 2 bases, and 1 base had no gene match. In nucleotides, the CDR3 is TGTGCCAGCAGCTTTAGCGGGAGAACAGATACGCAGTATTTT. Its protein is CASSFSGRTDTQYF. The variable domain in full, with the rest retrieved from reference TRBV5-5 and TRBJ2-3, is DAGVTQSPTHLIKTRGQQVTLRCSPISGHKSVSWYQQVLGQGPQFIFQYYEKEERGRGNFPDRFSARQFPNYSSELNVNALLLGDSALYLCASSFSGRTDTQYFGPGTRLTVL.

The CDR3 nucleotides read TGCGCCAGCAGTCGTCCGGCGGGGGAGCTGTTTTTT. Translation: CASSRPAGELFF. The chain is built from TRBV23-1 and TRBJ2-2; D is undetermined. TRBV23-1 is assigned to the ORF class and has an uncertain function. Trimming pared 4 bases from V and 8 bases from J, leaving 8 bases between. CDR3 size: 12 residues.

The V call is TRBV18, the J call TRBJ2-1, with D maybe TRBD2 (6 bases). This CDR3 has 14 residues. V was clipped by 3 bases and J by 4 bases, with 10 bases between them. Germline V CDR1 and CDR2: KGHSH, LQKENI. The CDR3 coding sequence is TGTGCCAGCTCACCGGAGGGTGGTTACAATGAGCAGTTCTTC. It is translated as CASSPEGGYNEQFF.

The genes are TRBV27 and TRBJ2-5; 13 bases match TRBD2. The germline CDR1 and CDR2 sequences are MNHEY and SMNVEV (reference sequence). Trimming cost V 3 bases and J 0 bases; bases outside gene matches: 7. The CDR3 sequence is 18 residues long. CDR3 coding DNA: TGTGCCAGCAGTTTTTCGGGACTAGCGGGAAGGGACCAAGAGACCCAGTACTTC. Protein sequence: CASSFSGLAGRDQETQYF.

The rearrangement uses TRBV6-5 and TRBJ1-1, with 7 bases matching TRBD1. The ends lost 7 bases at V and 5 bases at J; junction bases unmatched: 1. CDR1 and CDR2 (germline): MNHEY, SVGAGI. This CDR3 spans 11 amino acids. CDR3 DNA sequence: TGTGCCAGCATCAGGGGGACTGAAGCTTTCTTT. It encodes CASIRGTEAFF.

This chain uses TRBV4-2 with TRBJ2-1; TRBD2 matches at 12 bases. J lost 5 bases, V lost 0 bases, and 14 bases had no gene match. Germline loops: CDR1 LGHNA, CDR2 YNFKEQ. The CDR3 runs 20 residues. The CDR3 DNA sequence: TGTGCCAGCAGCCAAGATTGGGCTAGCGGGAGGGCCAAAGGGGACAATGAGCAGTTCTTC. Protein product: CASSQDWASGRAKGDNEQFF.

CDR3 sequence reads: CASSSGLAPSSYNEQFF. CDR3 DNA sequence: TGTGCCAGCAGTTCCGGACTAGCTCCCTCCTCCTACAATGAGCAGTTCTTC. The chain carries TRBV27 and TRBJ2-1, with TRBD2 matching over 8 bases. The V gene's germline CDR1 is MNHEY and CDR2 SMNVEV (reference sequence). The CDR3 runs to 17 residues. J was trimmed by 0 bases and V by 4 bases; bases with no gene match: 8.

The gene calls are TRBV19 and TRBJ2-2; D not certain. Per germline, CDR1 LNHDA and CDR2 SQIVND (reference sequence). This CDR3 has 15 residues. V was cut by 2 bases and J by 4 bases, with 11 bases left in between. CDR3 amino acids: CASSIPPPTTGELFF. The CDR3 bases are TGTGCCAGTAGTATACCCCCCCCGACCACCGGGGAGCTGTTTTTT.

V gene TRBV2 combines with J gene TRBJ2-4; no clear D. The germline CDR1 and CDR2 sequences are SNHLY and FYNNEI. CDR3 length: 13 amino acids. The V end was cut by 3 bases, the J end by 8 bases, with 11 bases between. This CDR3 reads CASSDPPADIQYF. DNA for the CDR3: TGTGCCAGCAGTGATCCCCCGGCAGACATTCAGTACTTC. The complete variable domain, with remaining parts taken from reference TRBV2 and TRBJ2-4, reads EPEVTQTPSHQVTQMGQEVILRCVPISNHLYFYWYRQILGQKVEFLVSFYNNEISEKSEIFDDQFSVERPDGSNFTLKIRSTKLEDSAMYFCASSDPPADIQYFGAGTRLSVL.

The chain is built from TRBV10-2 and TRBJ2-7; D may be TRBD2 (5 bases). Germline CDR1 is WSHSY and CDR2 is SAAADI. Trimming removed 6 bases from V and 4 bases from J, with 16 bases in between. The CDR3 covers 14 residues. CDR3 sequence reads: CASRWTGENYEQYF. The CDR3 nucleotides are TGCGCCAGCAGATGGACCGGGGAAAATTACGAGCAGTACTTC.

This chain links TRBV5-1 with TRBJ2-4; no reliable D call. The CDR3 loop spans 15 amino acids. The V gene lost 2 bases and the J gene lost 5 bases, with 14 bases spanning the gap. CDR1 and CDR2 (germline): SGHRS, YFSETQ. The CDR3, as DNA: TGCGCCAGCAGCTTCGCAGACTGGAATGAAAACATTCAGTACTTC. It yields the protein CASSFADWNENIQYF.

This sequence joins TRBV19 and TRBJ2-6, with D perhaps assigned TRBD1 or TRBD2 (5 bases each). Germline-derived CDR1 and CDR2 are LNHDA and SQIVND (reference sequence). V shed 3 bases and J shed 1 base, with 16 bases lying between them. CDR3 size: 18 residues. The CDR3 region is CASSMGTPVNSGANVLTF. The CDR3 DNA follows: TGTGCCAGTAGTATGGGGACCCCAGTGAATTCTGGGGCCAACGTCCTGACTTTC.

This CDR3 reads CASEAGLGYNEQFF. DNA of the CDR3: TGTGCCAGCGAGGCGGGACTGGGGTACAATGAGCAGTTCTTC. The genes are TRBV28 and TRBJ2-1; D might be TRBD2 (6 bases). CDR1 and CDR2 from the germline V gene are MDHEN and SYDVKM. The V and J ends lost 8 bases and 4 bases respectively, with 15 bases between them. This CDR3 is built from 14 residues. Together with reference TRBV28 and TRBJ2-1, the CDR3 gives the full variable domain: DVKVTQSSRYLVKRTGEKVFLECVQDMDHENMFWYRQDPGLGLRLIYFSYDVKMKEKGDIPEGYSVSREKKERFSLILESASTNQTSMYLCASEAGLGYNEQFFGPGTRLTVL.

The V call is TRBV9, the J call TRBJ2-1; D unresolved. The length of the CDR3 is 13 residues. Germline V lookup: CDR1 SGDLS, CDR2 YYNGEE. V gave up 4 bases and J gave up 2 bases, with 7 bases separating them. The CDR3 is CASSRTAYNEQFF. The DNA for the CDR3 is TGTGCCAGCAGCCGAACGGCCTACAATGAGCAGTTCTTC.

The V call is TRBV19, the J call TRBJ2-1; 12 bases align to TRBD2. J was trimmed by 10 bases and V by 1 base; bases with no gene match: 5. The germline V gene has CDR1 LNHDA and CDR2 SQIVND (reference sequence). The CDR3 loop spans 15 amino acids. The CDR3 region has the DNA TGTGCCAGTAGTATAGTACTAGCGGGAGGAACGGAGCAGTTCTTC. It codes for CASSIVLAGGTEQFF.